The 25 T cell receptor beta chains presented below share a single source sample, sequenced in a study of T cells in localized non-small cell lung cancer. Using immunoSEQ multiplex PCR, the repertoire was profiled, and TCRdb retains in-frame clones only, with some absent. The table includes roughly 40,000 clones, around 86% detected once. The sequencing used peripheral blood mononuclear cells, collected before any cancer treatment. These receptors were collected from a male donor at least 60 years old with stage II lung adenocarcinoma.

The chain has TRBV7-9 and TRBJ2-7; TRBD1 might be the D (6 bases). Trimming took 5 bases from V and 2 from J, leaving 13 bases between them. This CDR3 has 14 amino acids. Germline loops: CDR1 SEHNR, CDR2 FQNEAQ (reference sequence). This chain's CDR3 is CASSTRRGTYEQYF. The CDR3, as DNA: TGTGCCAGCAGCACCCGCAGGGGAACCTACGAGCAGTACTTC. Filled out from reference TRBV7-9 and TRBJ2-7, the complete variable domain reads DTGVSQNPRHKITKRGQNVTFRCDPISEHNRLYWYRQTLGQGPEFLTYFQNEAQLEKSRLLSDRFSAERPKGSFSTLEIQRTEQGDSAMYLCASSTRRGTYEQYFGPGTRLTVT.

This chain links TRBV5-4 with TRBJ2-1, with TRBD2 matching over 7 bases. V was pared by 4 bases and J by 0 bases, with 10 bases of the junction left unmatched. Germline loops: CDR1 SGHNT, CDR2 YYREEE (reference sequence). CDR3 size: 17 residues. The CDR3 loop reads CASSLGLGGSSYNEQFF. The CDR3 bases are TGTGCCAGCAGCCTAGGACTAGGTGGGAGCTCCTACAATGAGCAGTTCTTC.

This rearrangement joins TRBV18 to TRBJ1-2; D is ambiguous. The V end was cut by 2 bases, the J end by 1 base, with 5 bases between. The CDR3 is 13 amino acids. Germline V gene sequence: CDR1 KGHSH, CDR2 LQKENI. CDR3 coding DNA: TGTGCCAGCTCACCAAACGATAACTATGGCTACACCTTC. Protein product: CASSPNDNYGYTF.

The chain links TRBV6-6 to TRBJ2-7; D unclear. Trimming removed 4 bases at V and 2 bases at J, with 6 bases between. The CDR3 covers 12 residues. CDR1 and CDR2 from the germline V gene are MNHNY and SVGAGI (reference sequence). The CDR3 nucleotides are TGTGCCAGCAGTTCTGGCGCCTACGAGCAGTACTTC. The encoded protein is CASSSGAYEQYF.

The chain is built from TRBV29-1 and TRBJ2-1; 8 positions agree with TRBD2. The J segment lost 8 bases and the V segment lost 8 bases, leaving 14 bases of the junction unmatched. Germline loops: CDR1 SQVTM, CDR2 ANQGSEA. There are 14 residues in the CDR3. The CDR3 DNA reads TGCAGCACCAAAAGCGGGAGTTGGGTTGATGAGCAGTTCTTC. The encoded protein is CSTKSGSWVDEQFF.

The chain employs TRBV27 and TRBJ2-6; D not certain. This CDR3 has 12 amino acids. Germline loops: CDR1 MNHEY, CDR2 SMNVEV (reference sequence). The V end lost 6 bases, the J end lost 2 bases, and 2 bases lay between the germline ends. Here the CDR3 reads CASRTGANVLTF. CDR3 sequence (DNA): TGTGCCAGCAGGACTGGGGCCAACGTCCTGACTTTC.

Written as DNA, the CDR3 is TGTGCCAGCAGCTTTCCGGGACAGGGAAACCGCGCTTTCTTT. This sequence encodes CASSFPGQGNRAFF. This sequence joins TRBV5-5 and TRBJ1-1; 9 bases are a match to TRBD1. CDR3 size: 14 residues. Germline V CDR1 and CDR2: SGHKS, YYEKEE (reference sequence). Germline trimming cut 2 bases from V and 11 bases from J; bases unmatched to any gene: 10. Together with reference TRBV5-5 and TRBJ1-1, the CDR3 gives the full variable domain: DAGVTQSPTHLIKTRGQQVTLRCSPISGHKSVSWYQQVLGQGPQFIFQYYEKEERGRGNFPDRFSARQFPNYSSELNVNALLLGDSALYLCASSFPGQGNRAFFGQGTRLTVV.

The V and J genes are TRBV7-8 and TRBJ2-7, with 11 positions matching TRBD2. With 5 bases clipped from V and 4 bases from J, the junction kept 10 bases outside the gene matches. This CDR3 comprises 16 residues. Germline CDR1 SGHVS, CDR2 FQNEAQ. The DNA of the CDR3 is TGTGCCAGCAGCCGAGGGTTAGCGGGAGGGCATTACGAGCAGTACTTC. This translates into CASSRGLAGGHYEQYF.

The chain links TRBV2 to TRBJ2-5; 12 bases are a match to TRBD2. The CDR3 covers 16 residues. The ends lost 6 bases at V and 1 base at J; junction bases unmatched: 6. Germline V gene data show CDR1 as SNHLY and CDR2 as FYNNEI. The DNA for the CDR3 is TGTGCCAGCAGCCTAGGACTAGCGGGGAGCCAAGAGACCCAGTACTTC. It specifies CASSLGLAGSQETQYF.

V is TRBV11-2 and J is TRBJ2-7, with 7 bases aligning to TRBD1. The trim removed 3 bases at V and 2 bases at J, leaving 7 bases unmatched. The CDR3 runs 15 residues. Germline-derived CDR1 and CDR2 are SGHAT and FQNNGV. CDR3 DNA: TGTGCCAGCAGCTTGGGACAGCGCCACACCTACGAGCAGTACTTC. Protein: CASSLGQRHTYEQYF. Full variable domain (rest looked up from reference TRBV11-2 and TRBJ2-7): EAGVAQSPRYKIIEKRQSVAFWCNPISGHATLYWYQQILGQGPKLLIQFQNNGVVDDSQLPKDRFSAERLKGVDSTLKIQPAKLEDSAVYLCASSLGQRHTYEQYFGPGTRLTVT.

The CDR3 DNA sequence: TGTGCCAGCTCACCAAACAGGGAGTCCGGCTACACCTTC. It yields the protein CASSPNRESGYTF. V usage is TRBV18 and J usage is TRBJ1-2; possibly TRBD1 for D (6 bases). The CDR3 length is 13 residues. Between the trimmed V and J ends, which lost 2 bases and 8 bases, there was a span of 12 bases. Looked up from germline, CDR1 is KGHSH and CDR2 is LQKENI.

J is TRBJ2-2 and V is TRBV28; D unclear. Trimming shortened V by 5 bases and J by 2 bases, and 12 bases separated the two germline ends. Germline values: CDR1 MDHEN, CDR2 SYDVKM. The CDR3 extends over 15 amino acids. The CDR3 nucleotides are TGTGCCAGCAGTGGACCTGATTTAAACACCGGGGAGCTGTTTTTT. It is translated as CASSGPDLNTGELFF. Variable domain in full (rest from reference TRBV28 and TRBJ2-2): DVKVTQSSRYLVKRTGEKVFLECVQDMDHENMFWYRQDPGLGLRLIYFSYDVKMKEKGDIPEGYSVSREKKERFSLILESASTNQTSMYLCASSGPDLNTGELFFGEGSRLTVL.

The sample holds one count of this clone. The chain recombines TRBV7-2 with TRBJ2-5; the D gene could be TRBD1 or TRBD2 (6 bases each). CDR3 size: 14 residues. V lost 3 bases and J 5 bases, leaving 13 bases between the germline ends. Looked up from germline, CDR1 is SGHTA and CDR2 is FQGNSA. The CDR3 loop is CASSFEIGGETQYF. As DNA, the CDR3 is TGTGCCAGCAGCTTCGAGATAGGGGGGGAGACCCAGTACTTC.

The CDR3 nucleotides are TGTGCCAGTAGTACCCTCAGGACAGGGGGTTTCGACGAGCAGTACTTC. Its translation is CASSTLRTGGFDEQYF. The chain joins TRBV19 to TRBJ2-7, with TRBD1 matching over 10 bases. This CDR3 comprises 16 residues. Germline V gives CDR1 LNHDA, CDR2 SQIVND (reference sequence). With V trimmed by 4 bases and J by 5 bases, 11 bases remained unmatched.

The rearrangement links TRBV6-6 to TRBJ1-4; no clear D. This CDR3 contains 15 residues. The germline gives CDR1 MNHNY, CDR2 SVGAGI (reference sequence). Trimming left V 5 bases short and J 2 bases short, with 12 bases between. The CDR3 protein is CASSQRLDTNEKLFF. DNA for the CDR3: TGTGCCAGCAGTCAGCGCCTGGATACTAATGAAAAACTGTTTTTT.

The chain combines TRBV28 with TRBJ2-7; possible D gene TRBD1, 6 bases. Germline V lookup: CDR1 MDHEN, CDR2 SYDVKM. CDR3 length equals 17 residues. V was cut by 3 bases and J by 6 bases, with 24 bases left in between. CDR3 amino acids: CASSFGGQRQARVEQYF. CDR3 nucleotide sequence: TGTGCCAGCAGTTTTGGTGGACAGCGACAGGCAAGGGTCGAGCAGTACTTC.

CDR3 bases: TGTGCCAGCCAACTCCCACAGGATGAAAAACTGTTTTTT. This gives the protein CASQLPQDEKLFF. V and J are TRBV6-6 and TRBJ1-4; D perhaps matches TRBD1 (5 bases). The CDR3 is made up of 13 amino acids. Trimming shortened V by 8 bases and J by 6 bases, and 13 bases separated the two germline ends. Germline assignment: CDR1 MNHNY and CDR2 SVGAGI (reference sequence).

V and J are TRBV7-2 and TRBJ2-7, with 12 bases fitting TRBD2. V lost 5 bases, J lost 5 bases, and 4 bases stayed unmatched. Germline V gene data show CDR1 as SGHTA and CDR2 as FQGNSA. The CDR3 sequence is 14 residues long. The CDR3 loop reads CASSTRLAGDEQYF. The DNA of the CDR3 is TGTGCCAGCAGCACCCGACTAGCGGGAGACGAGCAGTACTTC.

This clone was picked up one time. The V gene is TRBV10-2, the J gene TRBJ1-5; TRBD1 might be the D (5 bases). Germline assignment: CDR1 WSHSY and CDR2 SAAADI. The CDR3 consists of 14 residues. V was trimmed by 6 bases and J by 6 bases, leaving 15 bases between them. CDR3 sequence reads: CASSEGEGTQPQHF. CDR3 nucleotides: TGCGCCAGCAGCGAAGGAGAGGGGACTCAGCCCCAGCATTTT.

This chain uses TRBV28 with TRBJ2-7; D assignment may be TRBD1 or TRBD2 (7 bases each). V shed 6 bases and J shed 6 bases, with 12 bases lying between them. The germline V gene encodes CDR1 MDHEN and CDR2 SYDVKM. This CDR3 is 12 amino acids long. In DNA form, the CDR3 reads TGTGCCAGCAGCGGCAGGGGGGGCGAGCAGTACTTC. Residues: CASSGRGGEQYF.

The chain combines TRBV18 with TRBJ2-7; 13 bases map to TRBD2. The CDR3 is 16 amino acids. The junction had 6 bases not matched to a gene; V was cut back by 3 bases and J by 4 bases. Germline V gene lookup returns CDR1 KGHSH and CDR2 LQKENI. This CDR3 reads CASSPQLAGGTYEQYF. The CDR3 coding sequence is TGTGCCAGCTCACCTCAACTAGCGGGAGGGACTTACGAGCAGTACTTC.

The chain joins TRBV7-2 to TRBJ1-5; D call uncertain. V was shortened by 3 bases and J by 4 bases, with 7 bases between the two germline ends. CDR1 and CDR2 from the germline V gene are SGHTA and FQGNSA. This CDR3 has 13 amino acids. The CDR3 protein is CASSLTVNQPQHF. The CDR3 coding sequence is TGTGCCAGCAGCTTGACGGTGAATCAGCCCCAGCATTTT.

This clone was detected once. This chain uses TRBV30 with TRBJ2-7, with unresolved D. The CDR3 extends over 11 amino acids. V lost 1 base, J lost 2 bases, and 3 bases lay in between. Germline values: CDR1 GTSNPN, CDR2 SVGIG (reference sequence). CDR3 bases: TGTGCCTGGAGTGCGACCTACGAGCAGTACTTC. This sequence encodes CAWSATYEQYF.

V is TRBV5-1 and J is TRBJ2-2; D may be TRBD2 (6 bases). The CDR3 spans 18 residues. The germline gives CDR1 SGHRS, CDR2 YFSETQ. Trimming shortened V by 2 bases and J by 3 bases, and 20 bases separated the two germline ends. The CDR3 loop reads CASSLGGTTLQYTGELFF. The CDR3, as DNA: TGCGCCAGCAGCTTAGGCGGGACCACCTTACAATACACCGGGGAGCTGTTTTTT.

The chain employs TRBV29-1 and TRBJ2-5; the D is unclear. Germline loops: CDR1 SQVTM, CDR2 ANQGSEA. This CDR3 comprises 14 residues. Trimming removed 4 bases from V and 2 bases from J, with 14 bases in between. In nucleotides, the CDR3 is TGCAGCGTTGGGGGTATGGACGTACAAGAGACCCAGTACTTC. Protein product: CSVGGMDVQETQYF.